The following is a TCR beta chain sequence with its context. The record originates from a study of cytomegalovirus exposure and HLA in healthy donors. Germline-derived CDR1 and CDR2 are SGHDN and FVKESK. V lost 4 bases to trimming and J lost 0 bases; unmatched junction nucleotides: 6. The CDR3 runs to 16 residues. Primers for the PCR totalled 60 Vbeta and 13 Jbeta. Sequencing used immunoSEQ multiplex PCR; TCRdb keeps in-frame clones, though not all of them. The specimen's table records 100,000 to 150,000 clones. This TCR came from a woman in her forties in good health and CMV-seropositive. Sequences were obtained from PBMCs. This chain uses TRBV14 with TRBJ1-1, with 9 nucleotides matching TRBD1. CDR3 sequence reads: CASSLGTGKLNTEAFF. CDR3 in DNA: TGTGCCAGCAGCCTGGGGACAGGGAAGTTGAACACTGAAGCTTTCTTT. Drawing the rest from reference TRBV14 and TRBJ1-1, the complete variable domain is EAGVTQFPSHSVIEKGQTVTLRCDPISGHDNLYWYRRVMGKEIKFLLHFVKESKQDESGMPNNRFLAERTGGTYSTLKVQPAELEDSGVYFCASSLGTGKLNTEAFFGQGTRLTVV.